This TCR beta chain came from a study of blood T cells in healthy people across ages. A second PCR of 7 to 11 cycles used a sample-barcoded 5' primer and a J-beta primer mix. All cDNA molecules were each tagged by a template-switch adaptor with 12 random nucleotides. TCRdb redid the calling of the 5' RACE reads with MiXCR, one entry per CDR3 protein. The sample contains 1 million or so distinct CDR3 sequences, under 55% of which appear only once. The people who gave samples were healthy Caucasians from Russia, aged about 6 to 100. This clonotype originated in a woman aged 55-70 years in good health. What was sequenced was blood.

In DNA form, the CDR3 reads TGCAGTGCTAGGAAGGGGACCGAAGCCAAAAACATTCAGTACTTC. Its protein product is CSARKGTEAKNIQYF. The rearrangement links TRBV20-1 to TRBJ2-4; either TRBD1 or TRBD2 may supply D (5 bases each). Trimming removed 3 bases from V and 0 bases from J, with 12 bases in between. This CDR3 has 15 residues. From germline, CDR1 is DFQATT and CDR2 SNEGSKA (reference sequence).